These T cell receptor beta chains were read from a single sample in a study of blood T cells in healthy people across ages. Via MiXCR, TCRdb re-called the 5' RACE reads, giving one row per CDR3 protein. The sample lists about 1.6 million distinct CDR3 sequences, roughly 32% seen once, with roughly 12% in the top ten. The material sequenced was blood. The receptors were gathered from a woman under 40 in good health. The CDR3 runs from the conserved cysteine through the conserved F or W. The order of the fields is V gene, clone size, J gene, D gene, CDR3 protein, CDR3 DNA. The D gene is left open where the match is weak. A clone size is listed for some rows: how often the clone was seen (once, few, many), or a class if it is expanded.

v_call: TRBV7-2; clone_size: .; j_call: TRBJ1-2; d_call: .; cdr3_aa: CASSLMQCYGYTF; cdr3_nt: TGTGCCAGCAGCTTAATGCAATGCTATGGCTACACCTTC
v_call: TRBV25-1; clone_size: .; j_call: TRBJ2-7; d_call: TRBD2; cdr3_aa: CASSELAGPYEQYF; cdr3_nt: TGTGCCAGCAGTGAACTAGCGGGACCCTACGAGCAGTACTTC
v_call: TRBV15; clone_size: .; j_call: TRBJ2-1; d_call: .; cdr3_aa: CATSSGYQGYNEQFF; cdr3_nt: TGTGCCACCAGCAGCGGGTATCAGGGGTACAATGAGCAGTTCTTC
v_call: TRBV28; clone_size: few; j_call: TRBJ1-2; d_call: TRBD1; cdr3_aa: CASSRTGVAYGYTF; cdr3_nt: TGTGCCAGCAGCCGGACAGGGGTGGCCTATGGCTACACCTTC
v_call: TRBV20-1; clone_size: .; j_call: TRBJ1-2; d_call: .; cdr3_aa: CSVDSTDSTNYGYTF; cdr3_nt: TGCAGTGTCGACAGTACGGACAGTACTAACTATGGCTACACCTTC
v_call: TRBV5-1; clone_size: .; j_call: TRBJ1-1; d_call: TRBD1; cdr3_aa: CASSLSRGLTWNTEAFF; cdr3_nt: TGCGCCAGCAGCTTGAGCAGGGGGCTTACATGGAACACTGAAGCTTTCTTT
v_call: TRBV20-1; clone_size: .; j_call: TRBJ2-2; d_call: TRBD2; cdr3_aa: CSARDLLAETNTGELFF; cdr3_nt: TGCAGTGCTAGAGATTTACTAGCGGAGACGAACACCGGGGAGCTGTTTTTT
v_call: TRBV25-1; clone_size: .; j_call: TRBJ2-7; d_call: TRBD2; cdr3_aa: CASSKGLAPRSSYEQYF; cdr3_nt: TGTGCCAGCAGCAAGGGACTAGCGCCGAGGAGCTCCTACGAGCAGTACTTC
v_call: TRBV20-1; clone_size: .; j_call: TRBJ2-1; d_call: TRBD2; cdr3_aa: CSASPGTSGDNERFF; cdr3_nt: TGCAGTGCTAGTCCCGGGACTAGCGGGGACAATGAGCGGTTCTTC
v_call: TRBV5-1; clone_size: few; j_call: TRBJ2-1; d_call: TRBD2; cdr3_aa: CASSLVSGSTYEQFF; cdr3_nt: TGCGCCAGCAGCTTGGTTAGCGGGAGTACCTATGAGCAGTTCTTC
v_call: TRBV7-2; clone_size: .; j_call: TRBJ2-3; d_call: TRBD2; cdr3_aa: CASSPRTSGGLADTQYF; cdr3_nt: TGTGCCAGCAGCCCTAGGACTAGCGGGGGACTAGCAGATACGCAGTATTTT
v_call: TRBV3-1; clone_size: few; j_call: TRBJ2-3; d_call: TRBD2; cdr3_aa: CASSPGLAGGQQYF; cdr3_nt: TGTGCCAGCAGCCCCGGACTAGCGGGAGGGCAACAGTATTTT
v_call: TRBV4-1; clone_size: many; j_call: TRBJ2-7; d_call: TRBD1; cdr3_aa: CASRSGTGAYEQYF; cdr3_nt: TGCGCCAGCAGATCCGGGACAGGGGCCTACGAGCAGTACTTC
v_call: TRBV5-6; clone_size: .; j_call: TRBJ1-5; d_call: TRBD1; cdr3_aa: CASSLGGGDPYQPQHF; cdr3_nt: TGTGCCAGCAGCTTGGGAGGGGGCGACCCGTACCAGCCCCAGCATTTT
v_call: TRBV30; clone_size: few; j_call: TRBJ2-3; d_call: .; cdr3_aa: CAWSEGRTQYF; cdr3_nt: TGTGCCTGGAGTGAAGGGCGTACGCAGTATTTT
v_call: TRBV20-1; clone_size: few; j_call: TRBJ1-4; d_call: .; cdr3_aa: CSASPGAGEKLFF; cdr3_nt: TGCAGTGCCAGCCCAGGGGCGGGGGAAAAACTGTTTTTT
v_call: TRBV6-2/TRBV6-3; clone_size: .; j_call: TRBJ2-7; d_call: .; cdr3_aa: CASSYLLEQYF; cdr3_nt: TGTGCCAGCAGTTACCTCCTAGAACAGTACTTC
v_call: TRBV7-8; clone_size: few; j_call: TRBJ2-3; d_call: TRBD1; cdr3_aa: CASSWDRGADTQYF; cdr3_nt: TGTGCCAGCAGCTGGGACAGGGGCGCAGATACGCAGTATTTT